The next 25 T cell receptor beta chains were all read from a single sample in a study of T cell repertoires in cytomegalovirus infection. TCRdb re-called the reads through MiXCR, storing one row per CDR3 protein. Counted here are roughly 350,000 distinct CDR3 sequences, just under 35% occurring once; the ten biggest clones make up approximately 13%. These receptors have no identified antigens. The specimen was cultured PBMCs, collected from culture after CMV antigen stimulation. These receptor sequences come from a human donor in good health (CMV status not recorded). Some clones in this sample may be carry-over from other donors' samples.

This clonotype has a handful of counts. V is TRBV12-3 or TRBV12-4 and J is TRBJ1-2; no clear D. This CDR3 region has 13 residues. Deletions cut 5 bases from V and 2 bases from J, with 9 bases between. CDR3 coding DNA: TGTGCCAGCAGTACCGGCATCAACTATGGCTACACCTTC. Protein product: CASSTGINYGYTF.

CDR3 residues: CASSSAETGTAFF. CDR3 coding DNA: TGTGCCAGCAGCTCGGCCGAGACAGGGACGGCTTTCTTT. The V call is TRBV6-2 or TRBV6-3, the J call TRBJ1-1; 7 bases match TRBD1. The CDR3 contains 13 residues. Losses at the gene ends were 6 bases for V and 11 bases for J; bases not matched to a gene: 12. Germline lookup yields CDR1 MNHEY and CDR2 SVGEGT.

This sequence joins TRBV4-1 and TRBJ2-5; D is possibly TRBD1 or TRBD2 (5 bases each). Germline V lookup: CDR1 MGHRA, CDR2 YSYEKL. V lost 5 bases and J 7 bases, leaving 20 bases between the germline ends. The CDR3 is 15 residues long. CDR3 region: CASSSRDVDDSTQYF. For the CDR3, the DNA is TGCGCCAGCAGCTCCCGGGACGTGGATGATTCGACCCAGTACTTC.

This clonotype was counted between two and nine times. The chain employs TRBV6-2 or TRBV6-3 and TRBJ2-3; D remains unclear. Trimming shortened V by 2 bases and J by 2 bases, and 8 bases separated the two germline ends. The germline V gene has CDR1 MNHEY and CDR2 SVGEGT. This CDR3 has 14 amino acids. The DNA of the CDR3 is TGTGCCAGCAGTTACCATCCCGTCACAGATACGCAGTATTTT. As protein: CASSYHPVTDTQYF.

V is TRBV7-9 and J is TRBJ2-5; D remains ambiguous. The CDR3 sequence is 13 residues long. The V gene lost 3 bases and the J gene lost 0 bases, with 5 bases spanning the gap. The germline V gene has CDR1 SEHNR and CDR2 FQNEAQ (reference sequence). The CDR3, as DNA: TGTGCCAGCAGCTTTCCGTACCAAGAGACCCAGTACTTC. Translation gives CASSFPYQETQYF.

The chain carries TRBV9 and TRBJ2-5; TRBD1 or TRBD2 may be the D gene (6 bases each). Germline CDR1 and CDR2: SGDLS and YYNGEE. V dropped 4 bases and J dropped 1 base, with 17 bases sitting between them. The length of the CDR3 is 16 residues. This chain's CDR3 is CASSTEGGAVQETQYF. CDR3 DNA: TGTGCCAGCAGCACGGAGGGGGGAGCAGTCCAAGAGACCCAGTACTTC.

The table lists this clonotype with a few counts. The chain combines TRBV6-2 or TRBV6-3 with TRBJ1-4, with 7 bases lining up with TRBD1. CDR1 and CDR2 (germline): MNHEY, SVGEGT. This CDR3 is 16 amino acids long. Trimming removed 6 bases from V and 4 bases from J; junction bases left unmatched: 11. This chain's CDR3 is CASSPDRSPNNEKLFF. The DNA for the CDR3 is TGTGCCAGCAGCCCGGACAGGTCACCGAATAATGAAAAACTGTTTTTT.

The rearrangement joins TRBV6-2 or TRBV6-3 to TRBJ2-1; TRBD1 might be the D (5 bases). Germline CDR1 MNHEY, CDR2 SVGEGT. This CDR3 is 10 amino acids long. V lost 5 bases, J lost 9 bases, and 5 bases lay in between. CDR3 coding DNA: TGTGCCAGCAGTAGGGGTGAGCAGTTCTTC. Translation: CASSRGEQFF.

This clonotype was detected only a few times. V is TRBV5-6 and J is TRBJ1-2; a possible D gene is TRBD1 (6 bases). Trimming left V 0 bases short and J 7 bases short, with 16 bases between. The CDR3 has 15 amino acids. Germline CDR1 and CDR2: SGHDT and YYEEEE. The CDR3 here is CASSLANRVGGGYTF. The DNA for the CDR3 is TGTGCCAGCAGCTTGGCTAACAGGGTAGGCGGTGGCTACACCTTC.

This clonotype has just a few counts. CDR3 sequence (DNA): TGTGCCAGCATACAGGGGGCCCACCCTGGGGCCAACGTCCTGACTTTC. Its protein product is CASIQGAHPGANVLTF. This chain joins TRBV5-8 and TRBJ2-6; 9 bases line up with TRBD1. With 6 bases clipped from V and 2 bases from J, the junction kept 6 bases outside the gene matches. This CDR3 is 16 amino acids long. Germline values: CDR1 SGHTS, CDR2 YDEGEE.

A few counts support this clonotype. The chain recombines TRBV7-2 with TRBJ2-5; tentatively, D is TRBD1 (6 bases). This CDR3 is built from 15 residues. V dropped 5 bases and J dropped 5 bases, with 18 bases sitting between them. Germline values: CDR1 SGHTA, CDR2 FQGNSA. The CDR3 nucleotides are TGTGCCAGCAGCCCCCCCTGGGGGCGGGCGGAGACCCAGTACTTC. Translating gives CASSPPWGRAETQYF.

This clonotype turned up a few times. This chain uses TRBV7-8 with TRBJ2-3; D uncertain. The germline V gene has CDR1 SGHVS and CDR2 FQNEAQ. The CDR3 is 18 amino acids. Trimming removed 5 bases from V and 4 bases from J, with 25 bases in between. For the CDR3, the DNA is TGTGCCAGCAGCCCAAGAGAACGGGCCAGGCCTGGAGCAGATACGCAGTATTTT. This encodes CASSPRERARPGADTQYF.

This chain uses TRBV7-6 with TRBJ2-2, with D tentatively TRBD2 (5 bases). CDR1 and CDR2 (germline): SGHVS, FNYEAQ. Trimming left V 7 bases short and J 2 bases short, with 14 bases between. The CDR3 length is 15 residues. The CDR3 DNA reads TGTGCCAGCACCCGGGGAGTCGGAAACACCGGGGAGCTGTTTTTT. Amino acids: CASTRGVGNTGELFF. Full variable domain (outside the CDR3, taken from reference TRBV7-6 and TRBJ2-2): GAGVSQSPRYKVTKRGQDVALRCDPISGHVSLYWYRQALGQGPEFLTYFNYEAQQDKSGLPNDRFSAERPEGSISTLTIQRTEQRDSAMYRCASTRGVGNTGELFFGEGSRLTVL.

The chain has TRBV6-1 and TRBJ1-4; 9 nucleotides align to TRBD1. Germline assignment: CDR1 MNHNS and CDR2 SASEGT. J lost 8 bases, V lost 3 bases, and 4 bases had no gene match. This CDR3 region has 14 residues. The CDR3 nucleotides are TGTGCCAGCAGTGAGACAGGGGGAGCGGAAAAACTGTTTTTT. Translating gives CASSETGGAEKLFF.

This clonotype was counted a few times. This chain links TRBV28 with TRBJ2-7, with D unclear. The V and J ends lost 8 bases and 2 bases respectively, with 13 bases between them. CDR1 and CDR2 (germline): MDHEN, SYDVKM. This CDR3 comprises 13 residues. CDR3: CASLQREPYEQYF. CDR3 in DNA: TGTGCCAGCCTCCAACGCGAGCCCTACGAGCAGTACTTC.

Concerning this clonotype: One end of the junction varies from germline; a read error may be responsible. The chain uses TRBV7-2 and TRBJ2-3; no firm D call. This CDR3 has 13 residues. CDR1 is SGHTA, CDR2 FQGNSA, per germline. The CDR3 region has the DNA TGTGTCAGCAGCCTTAGCTACACGGATACGCAGTATTTT. This codes for CVSSLSYTDTQYF.

The V call is TRBV6-2 or TRBV6-3, the J call TRBJ2-1, with TRBD2 matching over 9 bases. Germline V gene data show CDR1 as MNHEY and CDR2 as SVGEGT. CDR3 length equals 15 residues. V dropped 5 bases and J dropped 4; count of bases not matched to a gene: 6. CDR3 amino acids: CASSRASGTYNEQFF. CDR3 in DNA: TGTGCCAGCAGTCGTGCTAGCGGGACTTACAATGAGCAGTTCTTC.

The chain combines TRBV6-8 with TRBJ2-3, with TRBD2 matching 9 bases. The CDR3 has 18 residues. Germline V gives CDR1 MNHGY, CDR2 SAAAGT. With V trimmed by 0 bases and J by 2 bases, 9 bases remained unmatched. In DNA, the CDR3 is TGTGCCAGCAGTTACTCGATTCGAGCGGGAGGTCACACAGATACGCAGTATTTT. This translates into CASSYSIRAGGHTDTQYF.

The rearrangement links TRBV15 to TRBJ1-2; D gene uncertain. The V gene's germline CDR1 is LNHNV and CDR2 YYDKDF (reference sequence). The CDR3 totals 12 residues. V was cut by 0 bases and J by 5 bases, with 4 bases left in between. CDR3 in DNA: TGTGCCACCAGCAGAGATGGGTATGGCTACACCTTC. Its translation is CATSRDGYGYTF. Full variable domain (missing parts from reference TRBV15 and TRBJ1-2): DAMVIQNPRYQVTQFGKPVTLSCSQTLNHNVMYWYQQKSSQAPKLLFHYYDKDFNNEADTPDNFQSRRPNTSFCFLDIRSPGLGDTAMYLCATSRDGYGYTFGSGTRLTVV.

This clonotype was seen at least ten times. This chain links TRBV7-2 with TRBJ2-1, with 11 positions matching TRBD2. Unmatched junction bases numbered 3, after V lost 5 bases and J lost 3 bases. Germline V gives CDR1 SGHTA, CDR2 FQGNSA. The CDR3 sequence is 15 residues long. CDR3 protein: CASSQTSGNYNEQFF. CDR3 nucleotide sequence: TGTGCCAGCAGCCAGACTAGCGGGAACTACAATGAGCAGTTCTTC.

With regard to this clonotype: One junction end disagrees with the germline gene, perhaps due to a read error. This CDR3 reads CASSPQGASGDTIYF. The CDR3 coding sequence is TGTGCCAGCTCACCACAGGGGGCGAGTGGAGACACCATATATTTT. This chain links TRBV18 with TRBJ1-3; TRBD1 matches at 7 bases. CDR3 length: 15 residues. Germline CDR1 reads KGHSH; CDR2 reads LQKENI.

The sample holds a few counts of this clonotype. The chain has TRBV10-3 and TRBJ1-2; 8 positions match TRBD1. With 6 bases clipped from V and 8 bases from J, the junction kept 8 bases outside the gene matches. Germline V gene sequence: CDR1 ENHRY, CDR2 SYGVKD. The CDR3 length is 13 residues. The CDR3 DNA follows: TGTGCCATCAGAAGCAGGGGGCTCGGAGGCTACACCTTC. This translates into CAIRSRGLGGYTF.

The genes are TRBV20-1 and TRBJ2-3; 7 nucleotides match TRBD2. The V and J ends lost 4 bases and 7 bases, in that order; junction bases with no gene match: 17. The CDR3 totals 16 residues. Germline-derived CDR1 and CDR2 are DFQATT and SNEGSKA (reference sequence). CDR3 amino acids: CSATSEEAGFPYTQYF. CDR3 DNA: TGCAGTGCTACGTCGGAGGAAGCGGGATTCCCCTATACGCAGTATTTT.

The sample holds a few counts of this clonotype. The chain has TRBV20-1 and TRBJ1-1; TRBD1 might be the D (6 bases). The CDR3 loop spans 14 amino acids. Germline CDR1 reads DFQATT; CDR2 reads SNEGSKA (reference sequence). V lost 3 bases and J 1 base, leaving 12 bases between the germline ends. The CDR3 is CSARGSGANTEAFF. Here the CDR3 DNA reads TGCAGTGCTAGGGGATCAGGGGCGAACACTGAAGCTTTCTTT.

This clonotype was seen a few times. The J gene is TRBJ2-7, the V gene TRBV7-2, with a possible D match to TRBD2 (5 bases). Germline-derived CDR1 and CDR2 are SGHTA and FQGNSA. The ends were cut back, 2 bases at V and 5 bases at J, with 10 bases in the middle. The CDR3 has 13 amino acids. CDR3 protein: CASSLLRANEQYF. The CDR3 region has the DNA TGTGCCAGCAGCTTATTGCGGGCAAACGAGCAGTACTTC.